What follows describes a single T cell receptor beta chain. This entry belongs to a study of blood T cell repertoires in COVID-19. Background on the study: The United States, Italy and Spain were the sources of the acute and convalescent COVID-19 samples. Sources were T cells, B-cell-depleted T cells, or PBMCs; the material itself was cDNA or gDNA.

Those enrolled, adults aged 18 to 89 years, came from 24 US areas. TCRdb's copy holds only in-frame clones and misses some; the assay was immunoSEQ multiplex PCR. Of 400,000 or so clones listed, more than 70% are singletons. The source is a man in his forties in a cohort exposed to, infected with or recovered from COVID-19 (not recorded which). The sample was PBMCs or T cells enriched from blood (not recorded which).

CDR3 nucleotide sequence: TGTGCCAGCAGCTTACAGGAGGCTGCCACTGAAGCTTTCTTT. Translated, it gives CASSLQEAATEAFF. The chain couples TRBV7-8 to TRBJ1-1; D remains ambiguous. CDR1 SGHVS and CDR2 FQNEAQ come from the germline V gene. The CDR3 is made up of 14 amino acids. The V gene lost 2 bases and the J gene lost 4 bases, with 11 bases spanning the gap.